The 6 T cell receptor beta chains in this list originate from one sample, sequenced in a study of human T cells and chemical hapten exposure. TCRdb re-called the RACE reads through MiXCR, storing one row per CDR3 protein. Among a few hundred thousand distinct CDR3 sequences listed, about 7.7% were seen once. The sample's time point: pre-sensitization, week 0. The sample's treatment: therapeutic diphenylcyclopropenone sensitization with weekly scalp DPC. The input for sequencing was whole blood, taken in connection with sensitization to the hapten diphenylcyclopropenone (DPC). These receptors originate from a man aged 18 to 30 with alopecia areata. Some clones in this sample may be carry-over from other donors' samples.

This clonotype was seen only a few times. V is TRBV3-1 and J is TRBJ1-3; D ambiguous. The V and J ends lost 0 bases and 1 base respectively, with 10 bases between them. This CDR3 has 16 amino acids. CDR1 is LGHDT and CDR2 is YNNKEL in the germline V gene (reference sequence). CDR3 in DNA: TGTGCCAGCAGCCAAGAGGTTTTTGTGTCTGGAAACACCATATATTTT. It encodes CASSQEVFVSGNTIYF.

The genes are TRBV7-2 and TRBJ1-3; D gene ambiguous. This CDR3 contains 19 residues. Trimming took off 0 bases at V and 0 bases at J, with 18 bases between the two ends. Per germline, CDR1 SGHTA and CDR2 FQGNSA. CDR3 DNA sequence: TGTGCCAGCAGCTTAGCTCTTTCCAGCCGGGGTGGCTCTGGAAACACCATATATTTT. It is translated as CASSLALSSRGGSGNTIYF.

This clonotype has just a few counts. The gene calls are TRBV7-2 and TRBJ2-7; D remains ambiguous. V was cut by 0 bases and J by 2 bases, with 5 bases left in between. CDR3 length: 13 amino acids. CDR1 SGHTA and CDR2 FQGNSA come from the germline V gene. CDR3 sequence: CASSLAAPYEQYF. The CDR3 DNA is TGTGCCAGCAGCTTAGCGGCACCCTACGAGCAGTACTTC.

The sample holds a few counts of this clonotype. The chain is built from TRBV10-3 and TRBJ2-7, with D maybe TRBD1 (6 bases). Germline V gives CDR1 ENHRY, CDR2 SYGVKD. V dropped 3 bases and J dropped 6 bases, with 12 bases sitting between them. The CDR3 is made up of 13 amino acids. The CDR3 loop reads CAISDRGAAEQYF. The CDR3 DNA sequence: TGTGCCATCAGTGACAGGGGAGCAGCCGAGCAGTACTTC.

This clonotype was seen many times. CDR3: CATRASLGWGTEAFF. CDR3 bases: TGTGCCACCCGGGCCAGTCTAGGTTGGGGCACTGAAGCTTTCTTT. The chain has TRBV19 and TRBJ1-1; no definite D call. This CDR3 region has 15 residues. V lost 10 bases, J lost 4 bases, and 22 bases lay in between. Germline CDR1 is LNHDA and CDR2 is SQIVND (reference sequence).

This rearrangement joins TRBV6-2 or TRBV6-3 to TRBJ2-1, with D maybe TRBD2 (5 bases). The V gene's germline CDR1 is MNHEY and CDR2 SVGEGT. This CDR3 is built from 16 residues. Trimming left V 2 bases short and J 2 bases short, with 13 bases between. The CDR3 DNA reads TGTGCCAGCAGTTACCAGTCCGGGGTTGCCTACAATGAGCAGTTCTTC. Amino acids: CASSYQSGVAYNEQFF.